This T cell receptor beta chain was sequenced during a study of blood T cells in healthy people across ages. Study-level information: Every two T cells gave about one barcoded beta molecule via template switching.

Germline trimming cut 1 base from V and 8 bases from J; bases unmatched to any gene: 1. Germline values: CDR1 MNHEY, CDR2 SMNVEV (reference sequence). There are 12 residues in the CDR3. This clonotype has more than one count but fewer than ten. No antigen is known for it. The second PCR ran 7 to 11 cycles with a sample-barcoded 5' primer and J-beta primers. TCRdb ran MiXCR on the 5' RACE reads and lists one entry per CDR3 protein. The table shows 1.5 million or so distinct CDR3 sequences, with under 55% occurring only once. Whole-study results and caveats: Older individuals had lower TCR beta diversity per million T cells (the decline was roughly linear).

Sequences were obtained from blood. The gene calls are TRBV27 and TRBJ1-1; 7 bases line up with TRBD1. The clonotype was recovered from a young woman in good health. The CDR3 reads CASSLWGQEAFF. For the CDR3, the DNA is TGTGCCAGCAGTTTATGGGGACAGGAAGCTTTCTTT.